A selection of T cell receptor beta chains follows, all from one sample in a study of CXCR3-negative and CXCR3-positive naive CD8 T cells. TCRdb reprocessed the 5' RACE reads and keeps a single row for each CDR3 protein, giving no DNA. The clone table shows 130,000 to 150,000 distinct CDR3 sequences, with the ten largest holding under 0.35%. Sequencing input: naive CXCR3+ CD8+ T cells from blood. The receptors were gathered from a human donor in good health. Some clones in this sample may be carry-over from other donors' samples. Both conserved end residues are part of each CDR3.

TRBJ1-5 TRBV5-5 CASSSHVRQPQHF
TRBJ2-7 TRBV29-1 CSVVAGEIYEQYF
TRBJ2-3 TRBV29-1 CSVFGGVLTDTQYF
TRBJ2-7 TRBV7-9 CASSYADRLYEQYF
TRBJ2-1 TRBV18 CASSPGSPVYNEQFF
TRBJ2-2 TRBV7-3 CASSYDSAGELFF
TRBJ2-1 TRBV5-5 CASSLVAGSYNEQFF
TRBJ2-7 TRBV5-1 CASSLTATSSYEQYF
TRBJ2-1 TRBV12-3/TRBV12-4 CASSFSGLLYNEQFF
TRBJ2-7 TRBV19 CASKGVDSYEQYF
TRBJ2-7 TRBV29-1 CSVETVNSYEQYF
TRBJ2-5 TRBV12-3/TRBV12-4 CASSLPEQETQYF
TRBJ1-4 TRBV12-3/TRBV12-4 CASTPSSGGYEEKLFF
TRBJ1-3 TRBV20-1 CSARDRDSPVGTIYF
TRBJ2-5 TRBV15 CATSRLEETQYF